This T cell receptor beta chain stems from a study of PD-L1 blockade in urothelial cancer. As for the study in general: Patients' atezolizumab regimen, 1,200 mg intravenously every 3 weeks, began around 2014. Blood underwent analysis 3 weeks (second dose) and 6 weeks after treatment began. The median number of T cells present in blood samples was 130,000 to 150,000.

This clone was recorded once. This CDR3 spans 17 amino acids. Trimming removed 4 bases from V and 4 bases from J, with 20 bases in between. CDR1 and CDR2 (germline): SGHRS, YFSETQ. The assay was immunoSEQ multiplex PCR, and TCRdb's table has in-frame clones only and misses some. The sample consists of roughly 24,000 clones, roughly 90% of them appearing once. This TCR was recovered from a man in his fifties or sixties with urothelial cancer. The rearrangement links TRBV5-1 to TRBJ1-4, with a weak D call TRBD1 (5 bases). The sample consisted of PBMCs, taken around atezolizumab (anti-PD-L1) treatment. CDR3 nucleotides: TGCGCCAGCAGCAACGTCCGGGTGGCGCAGGGTAATGAAAAACTGTTTTTT. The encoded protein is CASSNVRVAQGNEKLFF.